These T cell receptor beta chains were read from a single sample in a study of blood T cells in healthy people across ages. One entry per CDR3 protein results from TCRdb running MiXCR on the 5' RACE reads. Of hundreds of thousands of distinct CDR3 sequences in the sample, 40% to 50% are singletons; the top ten hold roughly 19%. Sample: blood. The receptors originated from a man in his 60s in good health. CDR3s include the opening cysteine and the closing phenylalanine or tryptophan. D genes are given only for firm matches. For some rows the clone size is stated as once, few or many, or as a class when expanded; others skip it.

j_gene	d_gene	v_gene	abundance	CDR3aa	CDR3nt
TRBJ2-3	TRBD2	TRBV6-2/TRBV6-3	.	CASSYSGQGGDTQYF	TGTGCCAGCAGTTACTCAGGGCAGGGAGGGGATACGCAGTATTTT
TRBJ1-5	.	TRBV3-1	few	CASSQPGDQPQHF	TGTGCCAGCAGCCAACCAGGGGATCAGCCCCAGCATTTT
TRBJ1-1	TRBD1	TRBV29-1	.	CSADRELNTEAFF	TGCAGCGCTGACAGGGAATTGAACACTGAAGCTTTCTTT
TRBJ1-5	TRBD1	TRBV20-1	few	CSARGAFNQPQHF	TGCAGTGCCAGGGGGGCTTTTAATCAGCCCCAGCATTTT
TRBJ1-2	TRBD1	TRBV5-5	.	CASSLSGTGPNYGYTF	TGTGCCAGCAGCTTATCCGGGACAGGGCCTAACTATGGCTACACCTTC
TRBJ1-2	TRBD1	TRBV6-6	.	CASRHSTGDYGYTF	TGTGCCAGCAGGCATTCGACAGGGGACTATGGCTACACCTTC
TRBJ2-7	.	TRBV6-2/TRBV6-3	.	CASRDPAGEQYF	TGTGCCAGCAGGGACCCGGCGGGGGAGCAGTACTTC
TRBJ2-1	.	TRBV6-2/TRBV6-3	.	CASSYVGFNEQFF	TGTGCCAGCAGTTACGTGGGCTTCAATGAGCAGTTCTTC
TRBJ2-7	.	TRBV27	.	CASSYRTNYEQYF	TGTGCCAGCAGTTACCGAACTAACTACGAGCAGTACTTC
TRBJ2-5	.	TRBV11-2	.	CASSLRTVNQETQYF	TGTGCCAGCAGCTTAAGAACCGTCAACCAAGAGACCCAGTACTTC
TRBJ2-1	.	TRBV3-1	few	CASSRGLTQNYEQFF	TGTGCCAGCAGCCGGGGCCTTACCCAGAACTATGAGCAGTTCTTC
TRBJ2-7	.	TRBV11-2	few	CASSSSGSGYYEQYF	TGTGCCAGCAGCTCCTCGGGTAGCGGTTACTACGAGCAGTACTTC
TRBJ2-3	.	TRBV12-3/TRBV12-4	.	CASSQLQASTDTQYF	TGTGCCAGCAGTCAACTTCAGGCTAGCACAGATACGCAGTATTTT
TRBJ2-3	.	TRBV5-5	.	CASSLVTATDTQYF	TGTGCCAGCAGCTTGGTTACAGCGACAGATACGCAGTATTTT
TRBJ2-5	TRBD2	TRBV6-5	.	CASSSRPKGLDQETQYF	TGTGCCAGCAGTTCCCGCCCGAAGGGACTAGATCAAGAGACCCAGTACTTC
TRBJ2-4	.	TRBV7-8	.	CASSLAPGQGKEKEQYF	TGTGCCAGCAGCTTAGCGCCGGGGCAGGGAAAGGAAAAAGAGCAGTACTTC
TRBJ1-2	TRBD1	TRBV7-8	.	CASSSGQGNSGYTF	TGTGCCAGCAGCTCGGGACAGGGAAACAGTGGCTACACCTTC
TRBJ2-6	.	TRBV28	.	CASSLIGQGSSGANVLTF	TGTGCCAGCAGTTTAATTGGGCAGGGGAGCTCTGGGGCCAACGTCCTGACTTTC
TRBJ2-7	TRBD2	TRBV7-9	once	CAMAGDSCEQYF	TGTGCCATGGCGGGGGACTCCTGCGAGCAGTACTTC
TRBJ2-2	.	TRBV9	few	CASSRQLNTGELFF	TGTGCCAGCAGCCGCCAGCTGAACACCGGGGAGCTGTTTTTT
TRBJ1-4	.	TRBV11-2	.	CASSLSSPGKLFF	TGTGCCAGCAGCTTATCTTCCCCGGGAAAACTGTTTTTT
TRBJ2-3	TRBD1	TRBV28	once	CASKETGDGDTQYF	TGTGCCAGCAAAGAAACAGGGGACGGGGATACGCAGTATTTT
TRBJ1-2	.	TRBV20-1	.	CSARGDSYGYTF	TGCAGTGCTAGAGGTGACAGCTATGGCTACACCTTC
TRBJ1-1	.	TRBV7-9	.	CASSLKDTEAFF	TGTGCCAGCAGTCTTAAGGACACTGAAGCTTTCTTT
TRBJ2-7	TRBD1	TRBV6-5	.	CASSRQGRSYEQYF	TGTGCCAGCAGCCGACAGGGGAGGTCCTACGAGCAGTACTTC
TRBJ1-5	.	TRBV6-1	.	CASSELQGSNQPQHF	TGTGCCAGCAGTGAATTACAGGGTAGCAATCAGCCCCAGCATTTT
TRBJ1-3	.	TRBV20-1	.	CSARDLQGLSGNTIYF	TGCAGTGCTAGAGATTTGCAGGGCCTCTCTGGAAACACCATATATTTT
TRBJ2-3	.	TRBV7-2	.	CASSLGPTITDTQYF	TGTGCCAGCAGCTTAGGGCCAACGATCACAGATACGCAGTATTTT
TRBJ2-7	TRBD2	TRBV4-1	.	CASSPRASGVRYEQYF	TGCGCCAGCAGCCCTCGAGCTAGCGGGGTTCGCTACGAGCAGTACTTC
TRBJ2-5	TRBD2	TRBV20-1	few	CSAPGGTSVSETQYF	TGCAGTGCCCCAGGCGGGACTAGCGTTTCGGAGACCCAGTACTTC
TRBJ2-7	.	TRBV6-5	.	CASSYEEGISGSTYEQYF	TGTGCCAGCAGTTACGAGGAGGGGATTTCGGGATCTACCTACGAGCAGTACTTC
TRBJ2-1	.	TRBV11-3	.	CASSFPGLSGNEQFF	TGTGCCAGCAGCTTTCCGGGCCTATCAGGGAATGAGCAGTTCTTC
TRBJ1-1	.	TRBV20-1	few	CSARKGGLWDTEAFF	TGCAGTGCTAGGAAGGGGGGTCTTTGGGACACTGAAGCTTTCTTT
TRBJ2-1	.	TRBV5-1	.	CASSLDPQPGDEQFF	TGCGCCAGCAGCTTGGACCCTCAACCGGGGGATGAGCAGTTCTTC
TRBJ2-5	.	TRBV9	many	CASSVAGAQETQYF	TGTGCCAGCAGCGTAGCAGGGGCGCAGGAGACCCAGTACTTC
TRBJ1-5	.	TRBV6-5	.	CASSSREQGRQPQHF	TGTGCCAGCAGTTCTCGCGAGCAGGGAAGGCAGCCCCAGCATTTT
TRBJ2-4	TRBD2	TRBV10-2	few	CASSESGAGGGILAKNIQYF	TGCGCCAGCAGTGAGTCCGGAGCGGGCGGGGGAATATTAGCCAAAAACATTCAGTACTTC
TRBJ2-7	TRBD1	TRBV4-2	many	CASSRTGTGPYEQYF	TGTGCCAGCAGCCGAACCGGGACAGGACCCTACGAGCAGTACTTC
TRBJ1-2	.	TRBV7-8	.	CASSPTETNYGYTF	TGTGCCAGCAGCCCGACGGAGACTAACTATGGCTACACCTTC
TRBJ2-1	.	TRBV4-3	few	CASSQDKGLANEQFF	TGCGCCAGCAGCCAAGATAAGGGGTTGGCCAATGAGCAGTTCTTC
TRBJ2-1	.	TRBV20-1	few	CSAGALSGGPLQSEQFF	TGCAGTGCCGGAGCCCTTAGCGGCGGCCCTCTCCAGTCGGAGCAGTTCTTC
TRBJ2-7	.	TRBV6-5	few	CASTGGEEGTYEQYF	TGTGCCAGCACAGGGGGGGAGGAGGGCACCTACGAGCAGTACTTC
TRBJ1-1	.	TRBV7-2	.	CASSLDEGVTEAFF	TGTGCCAGCAGCTTAGATGAGGGAGTCACTGAAGCTTTCTTT
TRBJ2-1	TRBD1	TRBV7-4	many	CASSATGGDEQFF	TGTGCCAGCAGCGCTACAGGGGGCGATGAGCAGTTCTTC
TRBJ2-3	.	TRBV4-1	.	CASSRSTRPITDTQYF	TGCGCCAGCAGCCGCTCTACCCGGCCTATCACAGATACGCAGTATTTT
TRBJ2-7	.	TRBV29-1	few	CSVRTVTASSYEQYF	TGCAGCGTCAGGACAGTGACCGCTTCGTCCTACGAGCAGTACTTC
TRBJ2-7	.	TRBV3-1	.	CASRQRGSLGLAYEQYF	TGTGCCAGCAGACAACGGGGGAGTTTGGGCCTAGCCTACGAGCAGTACTTC
TRBJ2-5	.	TRBV7-6	.	CTSSPRGARLQETQYF	TGTACCAGCAGCCCACGCGGGGCCCGTTTACAAGAGACCCAGTACTTC
TRBJ2-3	.	TRBV7-2	.	CASSLNRETDTQYF	TGTGCCAGCAGCTTAAATCGAGAGACAGATACGCAGTATTTT